The source of this TCR beta chain is a study of shared clonotypes between healthy human individuals. The repertoire was sequenced with immunoSEQ multiplex PCR; TCRdb's copy has only in-frame clones and lacks some. This sample has fewer than 1.4 million clones, with 78% found just once. The ends were cut back, 5 bases at V and 5 bases at J, with 18 bases in the middle. Germline CDR1 MNHNS, CDR2 SASEGT. The CDR3 totals 15 residues. This clone was seen more than once but under ten times. The source is a man between 18 and 29 years old in good health. Some clones in this sample may be carry-over from other donors' samples. The sequenced sample consisted of memory CD4+ T cells from PBMCs. Subset defined: CD45RA-negative fraction. This rearrangement joins TRBV6-1 to TRBJ2-5, with D perhaps TRBD2 (6 bases). The CDR3 DNA reads as TGTGCCAGCAGTCGCCAAAGTGGGGGGTCGGAGACCCAGTACTTC. It is translated as CASSRQSGGSETQYF.